A single sample gave rise to the 30 T cell receptor beta chains below, sequenced in a study of shared T cell receptors in the human thymus. TCRdb keeps only in-frame clones here, not all; method: immunoSEQ multiplex PCR. Here the sample spans approximately 400,000 clones, more than 85% being singletons. What was sequenced was thymocytes. The origin of the receptors is a human donor.

The count of this clone is one. The chain links TRBV9 to TRBJ2-1; the D call may be TRBD1 or TRBD2 (5 bases each). Germline assignment: CDR1 SGDLS and CDR2 YYNGEE. V was cut by 3 bases and J by 8 bases, with 24 bases left in between. The CDR3 spans 17 residues. The CDR3 coding sequence is TGTGCCAGCAGCGATGTCGGGGACGGACGGGCGGGTCATGAGCAGTTCTTC. Protein product: CASSDVGDGRAGHEQFF.

This clone was recorded once. The chain combines TRBV28 with TRBJ2-5; a possible D gene is TRBD1 (6 bases). The DNA end favors TRBJ2-7, so the J call may be wrong. CDR3 length equals 13 residues. Germline CDR1 reads MDHEN; CDR2 reads SYDVKM. CDR3 protein: CASKRTDRYEQYF. The CDR3 nucleotides read TGTGCCAGCAAGCGGACAGACCGCTACGAGCAGTACTTC.

The chain employs TRBV4-1 and TRBJ2-2; D possibly uses TRBD1 or TRBD2 (5 bases each). The germline V gene encodes CDR1 MGHRA and CDR2 YSYEKL. This CDR3 region has 18 residues. V was pared by 0 bases and J by 5 bases, with 19 bases between. CDR3 DNA: TGCGCCAGCAGCCAAGAGGGGTGGACTTGGGGCCTGACCGGGGAGCTGTTTTTT. Protein: CASSQEGWTWGLTGELFF.

The CDR3 nucleotides are TGTGCCAGCAGTGACGACCTCCTCGTGGGCGAGCAGTACTTC. Protein: CASSDDLLVGEQYF. The chain links TRBV6-1 to TRBJ2-7; D unresolved. Per the germline V gene, CDR1 is MNHNS and CDR2 is SASEGT. The V end lost 3 bases, the J end lost 6 bases, and 15 bases lay between the germline ends. The CDR3 contains 14 residues.

The chain joins TRBV12-1 to TRBJ1-2. TRBV12-1 is a pseudogene segment. The CDR3 totals 16 residues. In DNA, the CDR3 is TGTGCCAGCAGCTCGATGACAGGCGGGGTGAACTATGGCTACACCTTC. As protein: CASSSMTGGVNYGYTF.

V and J are TRBV4-1 and TRBJ1-2; maybe TRBD1 (5 bases). Trimming removed 5 bases at V and 6 bases at J, with 13 bases between. The CDR3 is made up of 13 amino acids. The germline CDR1 and CDR2 sequences are MGHRA and YSYEKL. The CDR3 DNA follows: TGCGCCAGCAGCTTCGGTAGGGGAGATGGCTACACCTTC. Its translation: CASSFGRGDGYTF.

The rearrangement links TRBV7-3 to TRBJ2-3, with D possibly being TRBD2 (5 bases). The ends were cut back, 4 bases at V and 0 bases at J, with 14 bases in the middle. The germline gives CDR1 SGHTA, CDR2 FQGTGA. This CDR3 spans 16 amino acids. CDR3 sequence reads: CASSSGSRGSTDTQYF. The CDR3 nucleotides are TGTGCCAGCAGCTCCGGGTCCCGGGGTAGCACAGATACGCAGTATTTT.

The chain joins TRBV4-2 to TRBJ2-1; 9 positions agree with TRBD2. Germline V gene lookup returns CDR1 LGHNA and CDR2 YNFKEQ. With V trimmed by 1 base and J by 4 bases, 2 bases remained unmatched. The CDR3 is 15 residues long. Written as DNA, the CDR3 is TGTGCCAGCAGCCAAGGGACTAGCGTATACAATGAGCAGTTCTTC. Its translation is CASSQGTSVYNEQFF.

V usage is TRBV28 and J usage is TRBJ1-2; no clear D. This CDR3 has 13 amino acids. Trimming stripped 3 bases from V and 7 bases from J, with 12 bases between. Germline V lookup: CDR1 MDHEN, CDR2 SYDVKM. The CDR3 is CASSLGRRSGYTF. In DNA form, the CDR3 reads TGTGCCAGCAGTTTGGGCAGGAGGTCTGGCTACACCTTC.

The rearrangement uses TRBV5-1 and TRBJ2-7; either TRBD1 or TRBD2 may fit D (6 bases each). Germline V gives CDR1 SGHRS, CDR2 YFSETQ. The V end lost 0 bases, the J end lost 4 bases, and 26 bases lay between the germline ends. The CDR3 consists of 19 residues. The CDR3 is CASSLGGGGLRGGKYEQYF. CDR3 nucleotides: TGCGCCAGCAGCTTGGGTGGAGGGGGTCTCCGGGGCGGGAAGTACGAGCAGTACTTC.

This clone was seen only a few times. The chain couples TRBV27 to TRBJ1-3; 9 bases fit TRBD1. There are 16 residues in the CDR3. The V gene's germline CDR1 is MNHEY and CDR2 SMNVEV (reference sequence). V shed 6 bases, J shed 5 bases, and the junction held 11 bases outside the gene matches. CDR3 nucleotide sequence: TGTGCCAGCAGGCCGGGACAGGGAATGACTAGAAACACCATATATTTT. This encodes CASRPGQGMTRNTIYF.

This clone has a single count. The CDR3: CAHRQRTGLSGRAGAYEQYF. The DNA for the CDR3 is TGTGCCCACAGGCAGAGAACAGGGCTGAGCGGGAGGGCCGGGGCATACGAGCAGTACTTC. This rearrangement joins TRBV28 to TRBJ2-7; 10 bases are shared with TRBD2. CDR3 length equals 20 residues. Germline values: CDR1 MDHEN, CDR2 SYDVKM. Germline trimming cut 11 bases from V and 4 bases from J; bases unmatched to any gene: 29.

The chain recombines TRBV16 with TRBJ2-5; the D gene could be TRBD1 or TRBD2 (5 bases each). V was trimmed by 2 bases and J by 10 bases, leaving 14 bases between them. The length of the CDR3 is 13 residues. Germline CDR1 reads KGHSY; CDR2 reads FQNENV. The CDR3 sequence: CASSQKRGVSQYF. As DNA, the CDR3 is TGTGCCAGCAGCCAAAAGAGGGGAGTTAGCCAGTACTTC.

In its sample, this clone was seen once. The chain couples TRBV28 to TRBJ2-5, with D possibly being TRBD1 (5 bases). The DNA end is more similar to TRBJ2-7, so the J call may be wrong. The germline V gene encodes CDR1 MDHEN and CDR2 SYDVKM. CDR3 size: 15 residues. CDR3 amino acids: CASSFPRDSFYEQYF. CDR3 DNA sequence: TGTGCCAGCAGTTTCCCCAGGGATTCCTTCTACGAGCAGTACTTC.

The CDR3 spells CASTLGTSGVGEQFF. For the CDR3, the DNA is TGTGCCAGCACCCTCGGGACTAGCGGGGTCGGAGAGCAGTTCTTC. The chain is built from TRBV6-4 and TRBJ2-1; TRBD2 aligns across 13 bases. After removal of 7 bases from V and 10 bases from J, the junction contained 10 bases not matched to a gene. The CDR3 sequence is 15 residues long. The germline V gene has CDR1 MRHNA and CDR2 SNTAGT.

The chain couples TRBV7-9 to TRBJ2-3; D is unresolved. Per germline, CDR1 SEHNR and CDR2 FQNEAQ (reference sequence). This CDR3 spans 15 amino acids. Trimming left V 0 bases short and J 4 bases short, with 11 bases between. CDR3 residues: CASSLASGRADTQYF. The CDR3 DNA is TGTGCCAGCAGCTTAGCATCCGGTAGGGCAGATACGCAGTATTTT.

The rearrangement joins TRBV18 to TRBJ1-5; no clear D gene. The germline V gene encodes CDR1 KGHSH and CDR2 LQKENI. The CDR3 sequence is 15 residues long. Trimming removed 3 bases from V and 8 bases from J, with 17 bases in between. CDR3 nucleotide sequence: TGTGCCAGCTCACCGGTAAGGATTCACGTGGAGCCCCAGCATTTT. It encodes CASSPVRIHVEPQHF. The whole variable domain, remainder taken from reference TRBV18 and TRBJ1-5, is NAGVMQNPRHLVRRRGQEARLRCSPMKGHSHVYWYRQLPEEGLKFMVYLQKENIIDESGMPKERFSAEFPKEGPSILRIQQVVRGDSAAYFCASSPVRIHVEPQHFGDGTRLSIL.

The rearrangement joins TRBV21-1 to TRBJ1-1; TRBD1 is taken as the D call from the table, unchecked against the DNA. TRBV21-1 is a pseudogene locus. This CDR3 has 14 residues. CDR3 sequence (DNA): TGTGCCAGCAGCTCTAACAGGGGAATCACTGAAGCTTTCTTT. Protein product: CASSSNRGITEAFF.

The V and J genes are TRBV18 and TRBJ2-1; D not certain. V lost 6 bases to trimming and J lost 5 bases, with 17 bases between them. Germline V CDR1 and CDR2: KGHSH, LQKENI. CDR3 length: 15 residues. The chain's CDR3 is CASSDPRVGNNEQFF. The CDR3 DNA sequence: TGTGCCAGCTCGGATCCAAGGGTAGGGAACAATGAGCAGTTCTTC. The full variable domain, rest sourced from reference TRBV18 and TRBJ2-1, is NAGVMQNPRHLVRRRGQEARLRCSPMKGHSHVYWYRQLPEEGLKFMVYLQKENIIDESGMPKERFSAEFPKEGPSILRIQQVVRGDSAAYFCASSDPRVGNNEQFFGPGTRLTVL.

The chain employs TRBV6-1 and TRBJ1-1; D unresolved. Looked up from germline, CDR1 is MNHNS and CDR2 is SASEGT. Trimming stripped 2 bases from V and 1 base from J, with 8 bases between. The CDR3 is 14 residues long. The chain's CDR3 is CASSEIVKNTEAFF. The DNA of the CDR3 is TGTGCCAGCAGTGAAATCGTGAAGAACACTGAAGCTTTCTTT.

This chain connects TRBV21-1 to TRBJ2-7; the DNA was not compared with TRBD2, the D call given in the table. TRBV21-1 is flagged as a pseudogene. The CDR3 covers 16 residues. The CDR3, as DNA: TGTGCCAGCAGCTTTCGCGGGAGTGCGAGAAGCCCCAATCAGTACTTC. The encoded protein is CASSFRGSARSPNQYF.

This clone showed up just once. This chain joins TRBV6-6 and TRBJ2-1, with D uncertain. CDR1 and CDR2 from the germline V gene are MNHNY and SVGAGI (reference sequence). This CDR3 region has 14 residues. The V and J ends lost 0 bases and 5 bases respectively, with 8 bases between them. In DNA form, the CDR3 reads TGTGCCAGCAGTTACTCGTCTAGTAACAATGAGCAGTTCTTC. The encoded protein is CASSYSSSNNEQFF.

V gene TRBV6-6 combines with J gene TRBJ1-2; D may be TRBD1 (6 bases). The CDR3 contains 14 residues. Germline CDR1 and CDR2: MNHNY and SVGAGI (reference sequence). Trimming pared 6 bases from V and 6 bases from J, leaving 17 bases between. CDR3 region: CASRAGTSSDGYTF. DNA for the CDR3: TGTGCCAGCAGGGCCGGGACATCCTCCGATGGCTACACCTTC.

The chain uses TRBV5-1 and TRBJ1-1; TRBD1 agrees at 7 bases. CDR1 and CDR2 from the germline V gene are SGHRS and YFSETQ. V was pared by 4 bases and J by 3 bases, with 12 bases of the junction left unmatched. CDR3 length: 16 residues. The CDR3 DNA follows: TGCGCCAGCAGCCTCGATCCGGGGACAGTCCACACTGAAGCTTTCTTT. Residues: CASSLDPGTVHTEAFF.

The chain employs TRBV6-4 and TRBJ2-1; 12 nucleotides line up with TRBD2. The CDR3 is 20 residues long. V was pared by 5 bases and J by 0 bases, with 14 bases of the junction left unmatched. CDR1 is MRHNA and CDR2 is SNTAGT in the germline V gene. DNA of the CDR3: TGTGCCAGCAGTAGGTTGGAGACTAGCGGGAGACAATACTCCTACAATGAGCAGTTCTTC. Its protein product is CASSRLETSGRQYSYNEQFF.

The J gene is TRBJ2-3, the V gene TRBV7-2; D is perhaps TRBD1 (5 bases). From germline, CDR1 is SGHTA and CDR2 FQGNSA. V lost 3 bases to trimming and J lost 2 bases, with 15 bases between them. The CDR3 spans 16 residues. The chain's CDR3 is CASSFRLGPTTDTQYF. The CDR3 coding sequence is TGTGCCAGCAGCTTCAGACTGGGGCCCACCACAGATACGCAGTATTTT.

The V gene is TRBV5-4, the J gene TRBJ2-1; D uncertain. V shed 1 base and J shed 0 bases, with 5 bases lying between them. In germline, CDR1 is SGHNT, CDR2 YYREEE (reference sequence). This CDR3 spans 14 amino acids. DNA for the CDR3: TGTGCCAGCAGCTTGTTCAGCTCCTACAATGAGCAGTTCTTC. This sequence encodes CASSLFSSYNEQFF. Complete variable domain (other parts from reference TRBV5-4 and TRBJ2-1): ETGVTQSPTHLIKTRGQQVTLRCSSQSGHNTVSWYQQALGQGPQFIFQYYREEENGRGNFPPRFSGLQFPNYSSELNVNALELDDSALYLCASSLFSSYNEQFFGPGTRLTVL.

A remark on this clone: This specimen includes other DNA sequences encoding the same CDR3. J is TRBJ2-7 and V is TRBV27; 8 nucleotides line up with TRBD1. The CDR3 runs to 15 residues. CDR1 is MNHEY and CDR2 is SMNVEV in the germline V gene (reference sequence). V lost 5 bases to trimming and J lost 0 bases; unmatched junction nucleotides: 6. The CDR3 nucleotides read TGTGCCAGCAGTCTTCGGACAGGGAGCTCCTACGAGCAGTACTTC. Protein product: CASSLRTGSSYEQYF.

The J gene is TRBJ2-1, the V gene TRBV7-8; TRBD2 might be the D (5 bases). From germline, CDR1 is SGHVS and CDR2 FQNEAQ. Trimming cost V 1 base and J 7 bases, with 14 bases left between them. The CDR3 extends over 15 amino acids. CDR3 protein: CASSLVGRRGNEQFF. The CDR3 region has the DNA TGTGCCAGCAGCTTAGTCGGACGGAGAGGGAATGAGCAGTTCTTC.

This clone was detected a few times. This sequence joins TRBV6-5 and TRBJ1-2; D unresolved. Germline V gene lookup returns CDR1 MNHEY and CDR2 SVGAGI. This CDR3 has 12 residues. The ends were cut back, 10 bases at V and 6 bases at J, with 15 bases in the middle. Here the CDR3 reads CATIHAVNGYTF. CDR3 bases: TGTGCCACCATCCACGCGGTCAATGGCTACACCTTC.